The source of this TCR beta chain is a study of cytotoxic CD8 clonotypes in ibrutinib-treated CLL. Study-level information: Response material was collected after a median around 12 months of treatment, range 6 to 36.

Only in-frame clones appear in the TCRdb table, and some are missing; sequencing was by immunoSEQ multiplex PCR. The data contain 40,000 or so clones, 50% to 75% of them singletons. This clone has only one observation. Germline CDR1 MDHEN, CDR2 SYDVKM. The ends lost 5 bases at V and 8 bases at J; junction bases unmatched: 8. This CDR3 has 15 residues. Specimen: PBMCs, collected after 24 months of ibrutinib treatment. V gene TRBV28 combines with J gene TRBJ1-4; TRBD1 aligns across 10 bases. This receptor was identified in a human donor with chronic lymphocytic leukemia. CDR3 loop: CASSAPGQGTEKLFF. The CDR3 bases are TGTGCCAGCAGTGCCCCGGGACAGGGGACCGAAAAACTGTTTTTT.